Each of the 10 T cell receptor beta chains below was sequenced from the same sample in a study of blood T cell repertoires in COVID-19. The method was immunoSEQ multiplex PCR; TCRdb's version includes in-frame clones alone and lacks a portion of them. The table has some 43,000 clones, around 79% seen once. The specimen sequenced was peripheral blood. All receptors come from a woman aged 55 to 70 with acute or convalescent COVID-19.

The gene calls are TRBV6-6 and TRBJ2-1; no clear D gene. V was pared by 2 bases and J by 5 bases, with 4 bases between. CDR1 is MNHNY, CDR2 SVGAGI, per germline (reference sequence). The CDR3 consists of 12 residues. The CDR3 loop reads CASSYRDNEQFF. In nucleotides, the CDR3 is TGTGCCAGCAGTTACCGGGACAATGAGCAGTTCTTC.

This clone is a singleton in its sample. The CDR3 nucleotides read TGTGCCAGCAGCTTAAATTACGCGGGACAGGGGTCGCGAGAGCAGTACTTC. Translation gives CASSLNYAGQGSREQYF. The chain recombines TRBV7-8 with TRBJ2-7, with 10 bases matching TRBD1. The V segment lost 2 bases and the J segment 7 bases; nucleotides outside the gene matches: 14. Germline V CDR1 and CDR2: SGHVS, FQNEAQ. CDR3 length equals 17 residues.

The chain carries TRBV27 and TRBJ2-2; no clear D. CDR1 is MNHEY, CDR2 SMNVEV, per germline (reference sequence). The CDR3 consists of 15 residues. Between the trimmed V and J ends, which lost 3 bases and 3 bases, there was a span of 11 bases. CDR3: CASSFLRQHTGELFF. Here the CDR3 DNA reads TGTGCCAGCAGTTTTCTTCGACAACACACCGGGGAGCTGTTTTTT.

The chain recombines TRBV2 with TRBJ1-4; D is perhaps TRBD1 (5 bases). Germline V CDR1 and CDR2: SNHLY, FYNNEI. This CDR3 spans 14 amino acids. V gave up 4 bases and J gave up 7 bases, with 13 bases separating them. The CDR3 sequence: CASSAVHGGEKLFF. The DNA of the CDR3 is TGTGCCAGCAGTGCAGTACACGGGGGTGAAAAACTGTTTTTT.

The chain links TRBV5-5 to TRBJ2-1, with 7 bases that match TRBD2. Germline CDR1 reads SGHKS; CDR2 reads YYEKEE (reference sequence). The length of the CDR3 is 13 residues. The V and J ends lost 4 bases and 6 bases, in that order; junction bases with no gene match: 4. CDR3 loop: CASSQTSANEQFF. The CDR3 DNA sequence: TGTGCCAGCAGCCAAACTAGCGCCAATGAGCAGTTCTTC.

The genes are TRBV14 and TRBJ1-2, with 9 bases that match TRBD1. The CDR3 extends over 16 amino acids. After removal of 4 bases from V and 2 bases from J, the junction contained 8 bases not matched to a gene. Germline V CDR1 and CDR2: SGHDN, FVKESK. CDR3 amino acids: CASSRFRDRANYGYTF. CDR3 DNA sequence: TGTGCCAGCAGCCGTTTCCGGGACAGGGCGAACTATGGCTACACCTTC.

The V and J genes are TRBV5-1 and TRBJ1-1; tentatively, D is TRBD1 (5 bases). The length of the CDR3 is 14 residues. Trimming pared 4 bases from V and 7 bases from J, leaving 17 bases between. The V gene's germline CDR1 is SGHRS and CDR2 YFSETQ. DNA for the CDR3: TGCGCCAGCAGCCCCTTGGGCGGGGGGAGTGAAGCTTTCTTT. As protein: CASSPLGGGSEAFF.

The CDR3 sequence is CASSYAGRGNEQFF. CDR3 nucleotides: TGTGCCAGCAGTTACGCTGGACGGGGCAATGAGCAGTTCTTC. The rearrangement uses TRBV6-5 and TRBJ2-1; TRBD2 might be the D (5 bases). The germline V gene has CDR1 MNHEY and CDR2 SVGAGI. CDR3 length equals 14 residues. Trimming removed 2 bases from V and 6 bases from J, with 11 bases in between.

The CDR3 is CASSITGWDEQYF. The CDR3 DNA is TGTGCCAGTAGTATAACGGGGTGGGACGAGCAGTACTTC. The V gene is TRBV19, the J gene TRBJ2-7; D may be TRBD2 (5 bases). The CDR3 spans 13 residues. CDR1 and CDR2 from the germline V gene are LNHDA and SQIVND (reference sequence). The V gene lost 2 bases and the J gene lost 5 bases, with 10 bases spanning the gap.

The CDR3 DNA reads TGCGCCAGCAGCACCTCGATAGGAGGCGATACGCAGTATTTT. This translates into CASSTSIGGDTQYF. The J gene is TRBJ2-3, the V gene TRBV5-1; D is perhaps TRBD2 (5 bases). The CDR3 is made up of 14 amino acids. V was cut by 4 bases and J by 6 bases, with 15 bases left in between. CDR1 SGHRS and CDR2 YFSETQ come from the germline V gene.